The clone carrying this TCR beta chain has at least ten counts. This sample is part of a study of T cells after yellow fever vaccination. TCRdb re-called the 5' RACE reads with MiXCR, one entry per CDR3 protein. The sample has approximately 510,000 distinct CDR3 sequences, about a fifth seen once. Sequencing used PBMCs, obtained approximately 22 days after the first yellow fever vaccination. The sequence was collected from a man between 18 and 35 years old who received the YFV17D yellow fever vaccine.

This chain's CDR3 is CASSWDRGSEKLFF. The CDR3 region has the DNA TGTGCCAGCAGCTGGGACAGGGGAAGCGAAAAACTGTTTTTT. The rearrangement joins TRBV7-2 to TRBJ1-4, with TRBD1 matching 10 bases. CDR1 and CDR2 from the germline V gene are SGHTA and FQGNSA. The CDR3 covers 14 residues. The V gene end was trimmed by 4 bases and the J gene end by 8 bases; junction bases not matched to a gene: 4.